The sequence of this T cell receptor (beta chain) was determined in a study of post-analysis software for immune sequencing data. Study results and caveats: Controls showed lower frequencies than patients for roughly five TRBV segments, and TRBV5-6, TRBV5-1 and TRBV20-1 were among these.

On this clonotype itself: Its antigen remains unidentified.

TCR beta libraries were prepared from cDNA with unique molecular identifiers. Each CDR3 protein gets one entry after TCRdb re-called the PCR reads with MiXCR. The table has roughly 670,000 distinct CDR3 sequences, roughly three fifths seen once. Trimming removed 7 bases from V and 8 bases from J; junction bases left unmatched: 10. Germline-derived CDR1 and CDR2 are SQVTM and ANQGSEA. The CDR3 spans 13 residues. This chain joins TRBV29-1 and TRBJ2-1, with 8 nucleotides matching TRBD1. This TCR was sampled from a girl aged 2-15 years with multiple sclerosis. Sequenced sample: blood. DNA of the CDR3: TGCAGCGGGTCGTCGTTGACAGGGGATGAGCAGTTCTTC. As protein: CSGSSLTGDEQFF.